This T cell receptor beta chain stems from a study of control samples from healthy donors and cancer patients. Only in-frame clones appear in the TCRdb table, and some are missing; sequencing was by immunoSEQ multiplex PCR. The profile covers some 74,000 clones, with roughly 93% appearing a single time and approximately 3% taken by the ten largest. The length of the CDR3 is 14 residues. CDR1 and CDR2 (germline): GTSNPN, SVGIG (reference sequence). V was trimmed by 0 bases and J by 0 bases, leaving 6 bases between them. The sequence was obtained from a woman aged 25 to 39 in good health. The chain combines TRBV30 with TRBJ1-3; D unresolved. The sample taken for sequencing was blood. The CDR3 sequence is CAWSVTSSGNTIYF. The CDR3 region has the DNA TGTGCCTGGAGTGTAACCAGCTCTGGAAACACCATATATTTT.